The rows below give T cell receptor beta chains drawn from one sample of a study of blood T cell repertoires in COVID-19. Assay: immunoSEQ multiplex PCR; the TCRdb copy retains only in-frame clones and omits some. Among more than 150,000 clones listed, 80% to 90% were seen once. Sequences were obtained from peripheral blood. Receptors originate from a woman aged 18-29 years who had recovered from COVID-19. Each CDR3 is given with its conserved first and last residue. A D gene is named only where the DNA matches it firmly. Only part of the rows carry a size: once, few, many, or a class if the clone is expanded.

V gene	D gene	J gene	clone size	CDR3 DNA	CDR3 protein
TRBV10-3	-	TRBJ1-2	-	TGTGCCATCAGTGGAAGCGTCTATGGCTACACCTTC	CAISGSVYGYTF
TRBV7-3	TRBD1	TRBJ1-2	few	TGTGCCAGCAGCCCGACAGGGACGTCTGGCTACACCTTC	CASSPTGTSGYTF
TRBV7-9	-	TRBJ2-2	-	TGTGCCAGCAGATCACAGGGAGAGGCCGGGGAGCTGTTTTTT	CASRSQGEAGELFF
TRBV9	-	TRBJ1-2	-	TGTGCCAGCAGCGTAGAACAACAGGGCTTCTATGGCTACACCTTC	CASSVEQQGFYGYTF
TRBV7-2	TRBD2	TRBJ2-3	-	TGTGCCAGCAGCTTTATTGCGGGAGGGAGCACAGATACGCAGTATTTT	CASSFIAGGSTDTQYF
TRBV6-5	-	TRBJ2-2	-	TGTGCCATACAACAGGGAACGAACACCGGGGAGCTGTTTTTT	CAIQQGTNTGELFF
TRBV3-1/TRBV3-2	-	TRBJ1-2	-	TGTGCCAGCAGCCAAGATCAGGGAAACCTTCAGGGCTACACCTTC	CASSQDQGNLQGYTF
TRBV6-5	TRBD1	TRBJ1-2	few	TGTGCCAGCAGTTCCGGGGTAGGACAGGGAGGCTATGGCTACACCTTC	CASSSGVGQGGYGYTF
TRBV7-2	-	TRBJ2-7	once	TGTGCCAGCAGCTTAGAGCGCAGCACCTACGAGCAGTACTTC	CASSLERSTYEQYF
TRBV23-1	-	TRBJ1-2	once	TGCGCCAGCAGTCAGGGCTTCAACTATGGCTACACCTTC	CASSQGFNYGYTF
TRBV14	-	TRBJ2-2	-	TGTGCCAGCAGCCCAAACACCGGGGAGCTGTTTTTT	CASSPNTGELFF
TRBV7-2	-	TRBJ2-4	-	TGTGCCAGCAGCGCCCGACAGGCCAAAAACATTCAGTACTTC	CASSARQAKNIQYF
TRBV5-1	TRBD1	TRBJ1-3	-	TGCGCCAGCAGCCCAGGACAGGGGGCGCATGGAAACACCATATATTTT	CASSPGQGAHGNTIYF
TRBV11-3	-	TRBJ2-1	-	TGTGCCAGCAGCCTTCGCCGGAATGAGCAGTTCTTC	CASSLRRNEQFF
TRBV19	TRBD1	TRBJ2-7	-	TGTGCCAGTAGTCCCTCGACGGGACAGGGCTACGAGCAGTACTTC	CASSPSTGQGYEQYF
TRBV6-4	-	TRBJ1-2	few	TGTGCCAGCAGACAAAGTCCATTCAACTATGGCTACACCTTC	CASRQSPFNYGYTF
TRBV28	TRBD1	TRBJ1-5	-	TGTGCCAGCAGTCCTAGGACAGGGTGGCAGCCCCAGCATTTT	CASSPRTGWQPQHF
TRBV5-4	-	TRBJ2-1	-	TGTGCCAGCAGCTTGGAAAGGGGGGGGTCTGGGTTGTTCTTC	CASSLERGGSGLFF
TRBV5-1	-	TRBJ1-4	-	TGCGCCAGCAGCCCCTCGGGGACACCCAATGAAAAACTGTTTTTT	CASSPSGTPNEKLFF
TRBV4-1	-	TRBJ2-1	few	TGCGCCAGCAGCCAACCTGCCGGGCGGCGGACTCAGTTCTTC	CASSQPAGRRTQFF
TRBV5-8	-	TRBJ1-2	-	TGTGCCAGCAGCCCGGACAGAATCCCGTCGGGCTACACCTTC	CASSPDRIPSGYTF
TRBV25-1	TRBD2	TRBJ2-2	-	TGTGCCAGCAGTGGCCGGACTAGCGGTAACACCGGGGAGCTGTTTTTT	CASSGRTSGNTGELFF
TRBV5-4	-	TRBJ1-4	-	TGTGCCAGCAGCGAAGAGGGCCCACTTGAAAAACTGTTTTTT	CASSEEGPLEKLFF
TRBV4-1	TRBD2	TRBJ2-2	-	TGCGCCAGCAGCCACGGGTGGACCGGACTAGCGGGGGCCGGTGGGACCGGGGAGCTGTTTTTT	CASSHGWTGLAGAGGTGELFF
TRBV30	-	TRBJ1-2	-	TGTGCCTGGAACCGGGAGGCCTATGGCTACACCTTC	CAWNREAYGYTF
TRBV6-4	TRBD2	TRBJ2-1	-	TGTGCCAGCAGTGAAACTAGCGGGAACTACAATGAGCAGTTCTTC	CASSETSGNYNEQFF
TRBV18	TRBD1	TRBJ1-1	-	TGTGCCAGCTCACCGGTGACAGGGGACACTGAAGCTTTCTTT	CASSPVTGDTEAFF